This entry concerns a single T cell receptor beta chain. The source of the sample is a study of blood T cell repertoires in COVID-19. Per germline, CDR1 MNHNS and CDR2 SASEGT. Trimming took 1 base from V and 3 from J, leaving 7 bases between them. This CDR3 comprises 13 residues. Using immunoSEQ multiplex PCR, the repertoire was profiled, and TCRdb retains in-frame clones only, with some absent. The repertoire holds approximately 150,000 clones, about 92% seen once, with around 1.6% in the top ten. The sample consisted of peripheral blood. This chain links TRBV6-1 with TRBJ2-7; tentatively, D is TRBD1 (5 bases). The sequence was collected from a human donor in a cohort sampled during active COVID-19. The CDR3 DNA reads TGTGCCAGCAGTGAAGTCCAGGGCTACGAGCAGTACTTC. Its protein is CASSEVQGYEQYF.